Sequencing of this T cell receptor beta chain was carried out in a study of blood T cell repertoires in COVID-19. Study information: The samples span acute and convalescent COVID-19 from the United States, Italy and Spain. T cells, B-cell-depleted T cells, or PBMCs provided the cDNA or gDNA that served as material.

Authors' analysis steps: From reference gene primer amplification, estimates of nucleated cell counts were derived. Sequencing used immunoSEQ multiplex PCR; TCRdb keeps in-frame clones, though not all of them. Clone size and the V and J calls come from that table; the DNA yielded D and trimming. The sample lists more than 150,000 clones; more than 60% were seen once. This clone was found once. This CDR3 comprises 14 residues. Germline V gene sequence: CDR1 SQVTM, CDR2 ANQGSEA. Trimming shortened V by 3 bases and J by 0 bases, and 9 bases separated the two germline ends. This receptor was taken from a man aged 50-59 years who had recovered from COVID-19. The rearrangement uses TRBV29-1 and TRBJ1-3; unclear D gene. Source material: peripheral blood. The CDR3 sequence: CSVETQDSGNTIYF. The CDR3 DNA reads as TGCAGCGTTGAGACACAAGACTCTGGAAACACCATATATTTT.